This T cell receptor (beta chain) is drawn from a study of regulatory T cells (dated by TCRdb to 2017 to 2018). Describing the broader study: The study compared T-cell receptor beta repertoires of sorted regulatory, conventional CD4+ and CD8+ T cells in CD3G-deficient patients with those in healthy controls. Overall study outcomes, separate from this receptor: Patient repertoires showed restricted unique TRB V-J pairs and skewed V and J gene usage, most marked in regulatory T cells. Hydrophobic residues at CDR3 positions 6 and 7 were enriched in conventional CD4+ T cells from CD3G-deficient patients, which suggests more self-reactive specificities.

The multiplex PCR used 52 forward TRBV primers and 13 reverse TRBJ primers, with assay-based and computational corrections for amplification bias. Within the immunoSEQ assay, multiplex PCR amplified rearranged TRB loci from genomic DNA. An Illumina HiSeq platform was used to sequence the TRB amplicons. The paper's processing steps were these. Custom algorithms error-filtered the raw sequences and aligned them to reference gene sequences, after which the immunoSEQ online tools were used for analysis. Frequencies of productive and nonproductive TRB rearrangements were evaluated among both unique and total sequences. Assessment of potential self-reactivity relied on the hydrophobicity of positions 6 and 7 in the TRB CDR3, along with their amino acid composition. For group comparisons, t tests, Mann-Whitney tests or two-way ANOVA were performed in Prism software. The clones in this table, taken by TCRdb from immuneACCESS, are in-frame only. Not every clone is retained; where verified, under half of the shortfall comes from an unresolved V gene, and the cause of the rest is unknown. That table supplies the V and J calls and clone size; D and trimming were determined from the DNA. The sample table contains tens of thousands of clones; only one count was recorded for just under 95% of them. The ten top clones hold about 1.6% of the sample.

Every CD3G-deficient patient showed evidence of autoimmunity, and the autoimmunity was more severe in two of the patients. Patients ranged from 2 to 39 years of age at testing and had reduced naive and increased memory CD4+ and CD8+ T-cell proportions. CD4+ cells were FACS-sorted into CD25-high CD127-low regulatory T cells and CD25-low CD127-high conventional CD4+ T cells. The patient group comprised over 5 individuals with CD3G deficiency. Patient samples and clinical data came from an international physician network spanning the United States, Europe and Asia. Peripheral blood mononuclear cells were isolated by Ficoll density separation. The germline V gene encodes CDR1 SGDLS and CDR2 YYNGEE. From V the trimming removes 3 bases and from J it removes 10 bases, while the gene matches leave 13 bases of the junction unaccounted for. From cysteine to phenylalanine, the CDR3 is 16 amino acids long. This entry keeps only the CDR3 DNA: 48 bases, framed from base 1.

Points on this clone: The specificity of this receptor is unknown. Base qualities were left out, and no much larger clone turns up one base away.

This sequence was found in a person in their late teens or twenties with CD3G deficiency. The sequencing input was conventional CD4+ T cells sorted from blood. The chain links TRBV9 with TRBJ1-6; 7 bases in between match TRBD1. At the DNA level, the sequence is TGTGCCAGCAGCGCGAGGGCCAGGGGGGATGGGTCACCCCTCCACTTT. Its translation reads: CASSARARGDGSPLHF.